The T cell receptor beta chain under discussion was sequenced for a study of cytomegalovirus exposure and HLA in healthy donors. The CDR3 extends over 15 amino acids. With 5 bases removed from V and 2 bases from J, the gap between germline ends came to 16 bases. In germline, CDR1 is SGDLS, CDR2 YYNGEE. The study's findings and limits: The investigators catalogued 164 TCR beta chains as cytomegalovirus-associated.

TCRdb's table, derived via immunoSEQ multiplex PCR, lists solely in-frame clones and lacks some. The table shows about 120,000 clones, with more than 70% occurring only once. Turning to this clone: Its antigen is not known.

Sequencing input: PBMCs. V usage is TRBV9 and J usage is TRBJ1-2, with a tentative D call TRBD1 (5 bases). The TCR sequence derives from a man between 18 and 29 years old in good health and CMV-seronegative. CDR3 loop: CASSPQGMRNYGYTF. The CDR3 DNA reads TGTGCCAGCAGTCCCCAGGGAATGCGCAACTATGGCTACACCTTC. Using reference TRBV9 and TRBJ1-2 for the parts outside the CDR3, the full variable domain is DSGVTQTPKHLITATGQRVTLRCSPRSGDLSVYWYQQSLDQGLQFLIQYYNGEERAKGNILERFSAQQFPDLHSELNLSSLELGDSALYFCASSPQGMRNYGYTFGSGTRLTVV.